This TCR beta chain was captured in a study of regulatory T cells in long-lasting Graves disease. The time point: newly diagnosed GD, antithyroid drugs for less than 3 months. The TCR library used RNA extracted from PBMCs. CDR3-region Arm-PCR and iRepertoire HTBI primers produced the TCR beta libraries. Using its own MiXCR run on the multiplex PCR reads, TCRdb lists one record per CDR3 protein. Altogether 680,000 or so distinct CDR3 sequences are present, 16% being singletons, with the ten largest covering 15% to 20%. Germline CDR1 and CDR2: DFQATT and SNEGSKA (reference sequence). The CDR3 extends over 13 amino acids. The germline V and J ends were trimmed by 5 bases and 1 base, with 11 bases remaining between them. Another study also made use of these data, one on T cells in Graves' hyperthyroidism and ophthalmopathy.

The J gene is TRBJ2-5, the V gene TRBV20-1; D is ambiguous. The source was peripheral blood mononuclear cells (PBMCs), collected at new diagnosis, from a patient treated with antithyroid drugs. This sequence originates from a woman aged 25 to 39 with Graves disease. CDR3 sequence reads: CSAQEQPQETQYF. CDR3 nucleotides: TGCAGTGCTCAGGAACAGCCCCAAGAGACCCAGTACTTC.